The clone carrying this T cell receptor (beta chain) was observed a single time. Clones were read by immunoSEQ multiplex PCR, and TCRdb kept only the in-frame ones, dropping some. The table lists about 180,000 clones, about 81% of them singletons, with about an eighth in the top ten. This sample is drawn from a study of blood T cell repertoires in COVID-19. Turning to the study itself: The United States, Italy and Spain supplied acute and convalescent COVID-19 samples. T cells, B-cell-depleted T cells, or PBMCs supplied cDNA or gDNA.

The CDR3 is 13 residues long. With 10 bases clipped from V and 4 bases from J, the junction kept 6 bases outside the gene matches. CDR1 and CDR2 from the germline V gene are MDHEN and SYDVKM. Enrolled during active infection, Seattle patients were then followed longitudinally. The chain carries TRBV28 and TRBJ2-5; 10 bases match TRBD2. The source material was peripheral blood. This receptor was taken from a woman over 75 with COVID-19, enrolled during active disease. The CDR3 DNA is TGTGCCACCTTGACTAGCGGGCCAGAGACCCAGTACTTC. Amino acid sequence: CATLTSGPETQYF.